In this sample, the clone carrying this T cell receptor (beta chain) turned up once. The junction departs from the called germline gene at one end, perhaps through a read error. Generated by immunoSEQ multiplex PCR, the TCRdb table keeps only in-frame clones and is missing some. The data show approximately 280,000 clones, less than 85% seen once. Germline assignment: CDR1 SGHVS and CDR2 FNYEAQ. The CDR3 is made up of 13 amino acids. The sample belongs to a study of cytotoxic CD8 clonotypes in ibrutinib-treated CLL. In the study overall: Of the patients, about a dozen were relapsed/refractory, some 15 treatment-naive and roughly 17 IGHV unmutated.

This receptor was identified in a human donor with chronic lymphocytic leukemia. This sample comprised PBMCs, obtained at disease progression, from a patient treated with ibrutinib. The chain uses TRBV7-6 and TRBJ2-3, with a possible D match to TRBD2 (6 bases). In DNA form, the CDR3 reads TGTGCCAGCAGCCTAGCGCCCTCAGATACGCAGTATTTT. This translates into CASSLAPSDTQYF.